This TCR beta chain originates from a study of T cells after yellow fever vaccination. The study, taken as a whole, reports: Post-booster repertoires contained most primary-vaccination clones again (96% CD4, 88% CD8). The study noted that FACS-sorted repertoires could contain abundant clonotypes contaminating from the bulk population. CD4 and CD8 compartments shared a small share of clonotypes, likely from convergent recombination.

This clonotype showed up just a few times. Its antigen is undetermined. The 5'RACE template-switching step produced TCR cDNA and added a universal primer site and UMIs. From the 5' RACE reads, TCRdb called clonotypes with MiXCR, one entry per CDR3 protein. The sample includes around 320,000 distinct CDR3 sequences, around 4.3% seen only once; the top ten take 19%. The sequencing used PBMCs, collected 15 days after the yellow fever booster vaccination. The sequence came from a young man who received the YFV17D yellow fever vaccine.

The CDR3 spells CASSELVEEKLFF. CDR3 DNA sequence: TGTGCCAGCAGTGAATTAGTGGAGGAAAAACTGTTTTTT. The rearrangement uses TRBV25-1 and TRBJ1-4; no reliable D call. Trimming took 1 base from V and 8 from J, leaving 8 bases between them. The CDR3 loop spans 13 amino acids. Germline V gene lookup returns CDR1 MGHDK and CDR2 SYGVNS.